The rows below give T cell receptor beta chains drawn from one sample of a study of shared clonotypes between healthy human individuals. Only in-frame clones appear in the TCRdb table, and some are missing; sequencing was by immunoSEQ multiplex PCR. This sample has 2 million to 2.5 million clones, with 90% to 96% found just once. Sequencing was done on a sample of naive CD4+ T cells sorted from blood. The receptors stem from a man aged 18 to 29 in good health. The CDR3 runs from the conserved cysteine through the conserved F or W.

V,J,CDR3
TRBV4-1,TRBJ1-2,CASSLTGTSNYGYTF
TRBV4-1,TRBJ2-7,CASSQDGGTGLEQYF
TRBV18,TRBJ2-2,CASSPNIANTGELFF
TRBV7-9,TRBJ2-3,CASSPRTRSPTDTQYF
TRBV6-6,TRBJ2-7,CASSTRTASYEQYF
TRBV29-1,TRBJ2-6,CSVGSAPGANVLTF
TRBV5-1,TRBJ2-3,CASSLYSDTDTQYF
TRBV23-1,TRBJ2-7,CASPKPYEQYF
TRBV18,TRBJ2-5,CASSPASQETQYF
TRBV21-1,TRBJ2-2,CASSQERSSGRARELFF
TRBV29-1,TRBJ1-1,CSALGTANTEAFF
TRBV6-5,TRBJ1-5,CASSTTSEPQHF
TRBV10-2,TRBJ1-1,CASSERIGGRLNTEAFF
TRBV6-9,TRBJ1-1,CAIPTAGDTEAFF
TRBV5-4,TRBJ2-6,CASPGSGANVLTF
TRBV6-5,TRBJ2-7,CASSDLAGGYEQYF
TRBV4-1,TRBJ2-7,CASSQEGGRDSYEQYF
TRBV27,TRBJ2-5,CASSPRDSARETQYF
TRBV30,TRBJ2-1,CAWSPGAYNEQFF
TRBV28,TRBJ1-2,CASSLVTGTNYGYTF
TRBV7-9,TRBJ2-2,CASRHSGTGSAGELFF
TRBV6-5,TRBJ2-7,CASSYNVGYYEQYF
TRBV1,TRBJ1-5,CTSTTGGRVCNQPQHF
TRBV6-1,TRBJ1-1,CASSWRGVNTEAFF
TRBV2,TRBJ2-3,CASKRDGSADTQYF
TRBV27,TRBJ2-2,CASSFRRRTGTGELFF
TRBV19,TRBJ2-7,CASTQRGGQEQYF